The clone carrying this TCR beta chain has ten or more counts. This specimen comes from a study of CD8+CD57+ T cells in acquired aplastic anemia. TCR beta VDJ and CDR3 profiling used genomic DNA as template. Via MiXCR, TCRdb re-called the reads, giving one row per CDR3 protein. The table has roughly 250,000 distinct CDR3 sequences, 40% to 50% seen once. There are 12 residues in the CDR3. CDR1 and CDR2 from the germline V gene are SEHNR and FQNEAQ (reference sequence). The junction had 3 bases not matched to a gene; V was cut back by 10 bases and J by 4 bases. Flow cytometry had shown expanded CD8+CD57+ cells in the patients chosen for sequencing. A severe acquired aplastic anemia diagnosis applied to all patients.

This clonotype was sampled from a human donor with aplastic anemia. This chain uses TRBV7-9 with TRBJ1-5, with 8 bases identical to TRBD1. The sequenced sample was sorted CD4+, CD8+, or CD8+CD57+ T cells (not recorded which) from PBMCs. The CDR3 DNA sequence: TGTGCCATCACAGGGGGAAATCAGCCCCAGCATTTT. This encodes CAITGGNQPQHF.